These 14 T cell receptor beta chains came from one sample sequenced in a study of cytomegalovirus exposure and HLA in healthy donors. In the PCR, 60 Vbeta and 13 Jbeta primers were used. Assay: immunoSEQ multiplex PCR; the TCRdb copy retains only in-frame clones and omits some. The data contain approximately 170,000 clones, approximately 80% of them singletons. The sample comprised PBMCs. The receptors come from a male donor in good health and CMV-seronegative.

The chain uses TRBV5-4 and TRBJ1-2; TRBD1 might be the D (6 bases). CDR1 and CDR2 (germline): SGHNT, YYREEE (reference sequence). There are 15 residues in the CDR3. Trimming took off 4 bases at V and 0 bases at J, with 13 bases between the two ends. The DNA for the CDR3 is TGTGCCAGCAGCGCACAGGGATTAGCTAACTATGGCTACACCTTC. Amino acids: CASSAQGLANYGYTF.

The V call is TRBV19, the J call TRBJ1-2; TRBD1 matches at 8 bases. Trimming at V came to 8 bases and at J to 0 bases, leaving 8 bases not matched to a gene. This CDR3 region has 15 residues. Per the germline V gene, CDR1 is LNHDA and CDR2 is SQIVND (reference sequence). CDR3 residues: CASGKQGVANYGYTF. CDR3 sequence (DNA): TGTGCCAGTGGCAAACAGGGGGTGGCTAACTATGGCTACACCTTC.

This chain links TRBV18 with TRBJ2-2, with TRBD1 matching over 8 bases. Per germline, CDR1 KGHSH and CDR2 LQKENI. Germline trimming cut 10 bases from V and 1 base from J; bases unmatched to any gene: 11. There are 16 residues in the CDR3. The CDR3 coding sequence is TGTGCCACAAGGCTGTACAGGGGGAAGAACACCGGGGAGCTGTTTTTT. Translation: CATRLYRGKNTGELFF.

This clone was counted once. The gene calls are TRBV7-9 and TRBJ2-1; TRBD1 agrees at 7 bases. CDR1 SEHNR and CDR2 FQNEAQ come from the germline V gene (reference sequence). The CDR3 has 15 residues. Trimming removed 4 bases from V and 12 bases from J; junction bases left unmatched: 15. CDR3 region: CASSSSHMGQPGQFF. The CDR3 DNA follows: TGTGCCAGCAGCTCCTCTCACATGGGACAGCCTGGGCAGTTCTTC.

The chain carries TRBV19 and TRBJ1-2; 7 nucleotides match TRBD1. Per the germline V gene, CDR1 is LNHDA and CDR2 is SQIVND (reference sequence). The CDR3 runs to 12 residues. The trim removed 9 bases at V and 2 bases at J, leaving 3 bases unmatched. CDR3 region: CASAGGNYGYTF. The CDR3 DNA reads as TGTGCCAGCGCAGGGGGGAACTATGGCTACACCTTC.

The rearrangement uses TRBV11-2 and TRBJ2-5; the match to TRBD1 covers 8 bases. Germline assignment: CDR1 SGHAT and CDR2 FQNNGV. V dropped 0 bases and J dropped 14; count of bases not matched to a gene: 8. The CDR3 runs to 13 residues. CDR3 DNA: TGTGCCAGCAGCTTAGATCCTAGACAGGGGTGCTACTTC. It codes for CASSLDPRQGCYF.

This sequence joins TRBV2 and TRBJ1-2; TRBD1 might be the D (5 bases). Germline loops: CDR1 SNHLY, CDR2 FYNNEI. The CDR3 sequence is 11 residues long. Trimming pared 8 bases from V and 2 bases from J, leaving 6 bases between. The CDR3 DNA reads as TGTGCCAGCGGGGGGAACTATGGCTACACCTTC. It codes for CASGGNYGYTF.

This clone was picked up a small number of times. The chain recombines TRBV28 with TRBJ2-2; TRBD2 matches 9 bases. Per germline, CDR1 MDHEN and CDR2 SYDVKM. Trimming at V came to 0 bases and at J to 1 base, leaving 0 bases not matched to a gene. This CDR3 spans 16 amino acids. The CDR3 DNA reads TGTGCCAGCAGTTTATGGACTAGCGGGAACACCGGGGAGCTGTTTTTT. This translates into CASSLWTSGNTGELFF.

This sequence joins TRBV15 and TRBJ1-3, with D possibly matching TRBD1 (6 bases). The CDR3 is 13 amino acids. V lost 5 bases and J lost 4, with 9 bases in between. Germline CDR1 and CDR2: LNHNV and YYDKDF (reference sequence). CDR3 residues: CATSPDRGNTIYF. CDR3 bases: TGTGCCACCAGCCCGGACAGAGGAAACACCATATATTTT.

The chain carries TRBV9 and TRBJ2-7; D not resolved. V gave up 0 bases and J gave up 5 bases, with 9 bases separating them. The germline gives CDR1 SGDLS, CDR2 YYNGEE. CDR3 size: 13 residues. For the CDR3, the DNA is TGTGCCAGCAGCGTAGGCGGCAGTCACGAGCAGTACTTC. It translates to CASSVGGSHEQYF.

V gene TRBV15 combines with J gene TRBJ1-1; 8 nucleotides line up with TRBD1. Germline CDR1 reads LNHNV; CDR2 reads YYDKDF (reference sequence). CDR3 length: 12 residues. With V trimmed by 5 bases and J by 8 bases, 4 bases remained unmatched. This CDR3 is CATSRGQGEAFF. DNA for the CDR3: TGTGCCACCAGCCGAGGACAGGGAGAAGCTTTCTTT.

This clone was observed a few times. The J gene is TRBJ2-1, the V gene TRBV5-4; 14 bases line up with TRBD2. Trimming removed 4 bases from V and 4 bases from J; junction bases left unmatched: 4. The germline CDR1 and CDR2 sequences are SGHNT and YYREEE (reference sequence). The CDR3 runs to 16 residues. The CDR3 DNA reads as TGTGCCAGCAGCGCCGGGACTAGCGGGAGTTACAATGAGCAGTTCTTC. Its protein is CASSAGTSGSYNEQFF.

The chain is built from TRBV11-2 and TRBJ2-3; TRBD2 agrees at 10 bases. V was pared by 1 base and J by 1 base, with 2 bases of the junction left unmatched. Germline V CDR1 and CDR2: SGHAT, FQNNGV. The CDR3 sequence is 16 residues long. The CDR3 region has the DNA TGTGCCAGCAGCTTAGCTACTAGCGGGGGCACAGATACGCAGTATTTT. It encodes CASSLATSGGTDTQYF.

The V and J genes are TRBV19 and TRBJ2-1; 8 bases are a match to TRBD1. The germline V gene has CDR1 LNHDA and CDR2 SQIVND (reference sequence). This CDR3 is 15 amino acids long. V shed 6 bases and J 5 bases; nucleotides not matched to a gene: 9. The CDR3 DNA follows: TGTGCCAGTAGCCACCGGAGGACAGGGAACAATGAGCAGTTCTTC. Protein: CASSHRRTGNNEQFF.